Following are 4 T cell receptor beta chains from one sample sequenced in a study of shared clonotypes between healthy human individuals. The assay was immunoSEQ multiplex PCR, and TCRdb's table has in-frame clones only and misses some. The table includes around 2,000,000 clones, over 85% detected once. CD45RO-negative, CCR7-selected cells formed the naive CD8 fraction, which excluded terminally differentiated effector memory CD45RA+ cells. Material: naive CD8+ T cells sorted from blood. The source is a man aged 18-30 years in good health.

This clone was seen a single time. The V call is TRBV25-1, the J call TRBJ2-5; possibly TRBD1 for D (5 bases). The V end lost 2 bases, the J end lost 0 bases, and 10 bases lay between the germline ends. Germline lookup yields CDR1 MGHDK and CDR2 SYGVNS. This CDR3 spans 15 amino acids. CDR3 nucleotides: TGTGCCAGCAGTGAACCCCCAGGGTACCAAGAGACCCAGTACTTC. Translated: CASSEPPGYQETQYF.

This chain connects TRBV6-6 to TRBJ2-3, with D uncertain. V shed 2 bases and J shed 0 bases, with 6 bases lying between them. The CDR3 extends over 14 amino acids. Germline V CDR1 and CDR2: MNHNY, SVGAGI (reference sequence). CDR3 residues: CASSYADSTDTQYF. DNA of the CDR3: TGTGCCAGCAGTTACGCAGACAGCACAGATACGCAGTATTTT.

The rearrangement uses TRBV27 and TRBJ1-5; D possibly corresponds to TRBD1 (6 bases). Between the trimmed V and J ends, which lost 3 bases and 3 bases, there was a span of 15 bases. Germline V CDR1 and CDR2: MNHEY, SMNVEV (reference sequence). There are 16 residues in the CDR3. The CDR3 sequence is CASSFGSGELNQPQHF. For the CDR3, the DNA is TGTGCCAGCAGTTTTGGGTCAGGGGAACTCAATCAGCCCCAGCATTTT.

The chain joins TRBV11-2 to TRBJ2-1; D perhaps matches TRBD2 (6 bases). The CDR3 contains 16 residues. V lost 0 bases and J 3 bases, leaving 12 bases between the germline ends. The germline V gene encodes CDR1 SGHAT and CDR2 FQNNGV. In nucleotides, the CDR3 is TGTGCCAGCAGCTTAGATAGCGGACTGGTCTACAATGAGCAGTTCTTC. This translates into CASSLDSGLVYNEQFF.